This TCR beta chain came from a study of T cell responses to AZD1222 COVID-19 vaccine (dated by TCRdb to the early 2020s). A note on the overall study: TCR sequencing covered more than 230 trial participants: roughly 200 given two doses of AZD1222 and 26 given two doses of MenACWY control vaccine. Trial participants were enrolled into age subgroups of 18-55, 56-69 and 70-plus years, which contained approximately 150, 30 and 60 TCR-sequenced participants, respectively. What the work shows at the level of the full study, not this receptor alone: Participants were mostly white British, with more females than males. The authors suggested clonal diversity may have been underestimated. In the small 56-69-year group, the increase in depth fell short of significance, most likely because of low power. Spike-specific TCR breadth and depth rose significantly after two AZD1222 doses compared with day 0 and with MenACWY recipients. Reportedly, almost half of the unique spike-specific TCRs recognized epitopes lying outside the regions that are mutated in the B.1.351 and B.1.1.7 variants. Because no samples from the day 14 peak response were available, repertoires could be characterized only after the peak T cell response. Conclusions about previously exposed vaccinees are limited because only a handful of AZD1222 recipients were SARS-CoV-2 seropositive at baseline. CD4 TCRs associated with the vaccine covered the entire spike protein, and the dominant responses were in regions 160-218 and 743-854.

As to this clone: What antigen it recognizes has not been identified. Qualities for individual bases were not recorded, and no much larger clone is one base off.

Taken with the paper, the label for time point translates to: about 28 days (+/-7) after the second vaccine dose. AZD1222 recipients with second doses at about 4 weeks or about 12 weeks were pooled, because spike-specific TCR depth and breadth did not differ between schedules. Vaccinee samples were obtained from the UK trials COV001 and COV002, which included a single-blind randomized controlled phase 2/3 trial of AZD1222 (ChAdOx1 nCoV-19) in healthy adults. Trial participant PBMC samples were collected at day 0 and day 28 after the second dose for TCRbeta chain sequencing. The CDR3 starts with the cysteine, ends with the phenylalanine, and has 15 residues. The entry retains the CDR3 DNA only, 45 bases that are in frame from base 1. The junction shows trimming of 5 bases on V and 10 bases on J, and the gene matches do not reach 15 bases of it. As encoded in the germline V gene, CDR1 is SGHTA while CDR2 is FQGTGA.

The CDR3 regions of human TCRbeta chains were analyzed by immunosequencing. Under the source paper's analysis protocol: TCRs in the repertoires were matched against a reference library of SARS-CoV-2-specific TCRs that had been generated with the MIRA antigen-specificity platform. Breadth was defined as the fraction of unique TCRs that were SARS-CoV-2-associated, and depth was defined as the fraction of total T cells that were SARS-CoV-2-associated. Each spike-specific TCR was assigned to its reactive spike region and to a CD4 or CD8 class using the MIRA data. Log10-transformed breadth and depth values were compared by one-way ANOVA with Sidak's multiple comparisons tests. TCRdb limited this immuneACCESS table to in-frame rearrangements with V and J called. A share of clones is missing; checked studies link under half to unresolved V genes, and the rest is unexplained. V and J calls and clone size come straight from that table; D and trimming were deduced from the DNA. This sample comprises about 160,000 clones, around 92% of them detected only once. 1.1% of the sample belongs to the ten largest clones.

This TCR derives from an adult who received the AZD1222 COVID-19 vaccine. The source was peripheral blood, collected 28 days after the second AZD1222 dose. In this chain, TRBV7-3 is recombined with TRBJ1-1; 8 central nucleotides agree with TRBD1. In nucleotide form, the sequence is TGTGCCAGCAGCCCTAATGGACAGGGCCAGGACGTAGCTTTCTTT. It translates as CASSPNGQGQDVAFF.